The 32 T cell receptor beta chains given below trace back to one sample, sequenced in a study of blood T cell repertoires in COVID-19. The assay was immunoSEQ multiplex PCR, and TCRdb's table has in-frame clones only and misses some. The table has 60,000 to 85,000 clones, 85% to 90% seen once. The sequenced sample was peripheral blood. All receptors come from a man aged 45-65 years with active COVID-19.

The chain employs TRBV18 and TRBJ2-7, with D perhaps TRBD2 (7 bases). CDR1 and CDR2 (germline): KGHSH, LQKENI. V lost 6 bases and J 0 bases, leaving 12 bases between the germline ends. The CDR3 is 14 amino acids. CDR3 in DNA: TGTGCCAGCTCGGCGGGGGCGACCTCCTACGAGCAGTACTTC. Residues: CASSAGATSYEQYF.

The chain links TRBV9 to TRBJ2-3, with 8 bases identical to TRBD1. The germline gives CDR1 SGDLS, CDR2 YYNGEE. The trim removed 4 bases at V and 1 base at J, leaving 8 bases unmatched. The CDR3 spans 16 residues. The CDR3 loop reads CASSPRQGSGTDTQYF. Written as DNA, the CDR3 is TGTGCCAGCAGCCCAAGACAGGGGAGTGGCACAGATACGCAGTATTTT.

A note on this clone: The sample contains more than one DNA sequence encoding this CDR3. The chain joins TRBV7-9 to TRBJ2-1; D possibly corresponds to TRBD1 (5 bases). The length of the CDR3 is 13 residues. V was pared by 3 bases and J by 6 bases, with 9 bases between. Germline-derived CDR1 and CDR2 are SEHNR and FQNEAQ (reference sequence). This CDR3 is CASSFWGVNEQFF. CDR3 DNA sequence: TGTGCCAGCAGCTTTTGGGGCGTCAATGAGCAGTTCTTC.

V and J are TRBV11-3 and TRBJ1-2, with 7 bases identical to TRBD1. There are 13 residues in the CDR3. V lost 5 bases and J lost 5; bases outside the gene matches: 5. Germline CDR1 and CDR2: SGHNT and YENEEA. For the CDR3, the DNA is TGTGCCAGCAGCCCCCTGACAGGGTATGGCTACACCTTC. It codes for CASSPLTGYGYTF.

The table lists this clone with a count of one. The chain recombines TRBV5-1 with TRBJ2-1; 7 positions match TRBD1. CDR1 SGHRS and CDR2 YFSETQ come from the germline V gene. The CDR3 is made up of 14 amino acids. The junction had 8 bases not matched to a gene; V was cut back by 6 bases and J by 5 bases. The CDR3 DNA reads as TGCGCCAGCACCTTACGGACAGGAGACAATGAGCAGTTCTTC. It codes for CASTLRTGDNEQFF.

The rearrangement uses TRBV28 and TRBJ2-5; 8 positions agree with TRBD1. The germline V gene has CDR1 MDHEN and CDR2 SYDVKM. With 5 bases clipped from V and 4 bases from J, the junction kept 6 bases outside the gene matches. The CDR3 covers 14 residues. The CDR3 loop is CASSPGQAGETQYF. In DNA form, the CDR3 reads TGTGCCAGCAGTCCGGGACAGGCGGGAGAGACCCAGTACTTC.

CDR3 coding DNA: TGCGCCAGCAGCCTCGGAGCTAGCGGGGGGGCGGAGACCCAGTACTTC. Translation gives CASSLGASGGAETQYF. The chain is built from TRBV5-1 and TRBJ2-5; TRBD2 matches at 12 bases. J gave up 5 bases and V 4 bases, and 9 bases lay outside the gene matches. Germline loops: CDR1 SGHRS, CDR2 YFSETQ. CDR3 length: 16 amino acids.

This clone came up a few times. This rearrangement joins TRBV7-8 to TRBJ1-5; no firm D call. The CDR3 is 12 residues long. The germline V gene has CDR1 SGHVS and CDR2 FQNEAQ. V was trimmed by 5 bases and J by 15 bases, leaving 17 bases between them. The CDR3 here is CASSLREEVRHF. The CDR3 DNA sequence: TGTGCCAGCAGCCTCCGGGAGGAGGTCCGGCATTTT.

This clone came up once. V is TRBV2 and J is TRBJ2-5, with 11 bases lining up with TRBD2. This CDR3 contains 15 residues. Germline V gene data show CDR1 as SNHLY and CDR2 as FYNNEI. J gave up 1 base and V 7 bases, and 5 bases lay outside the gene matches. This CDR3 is CASKLAGELQETQYF. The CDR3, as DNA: TGTGCCAGCAAACTAGCGGGGGAGCTCCAAGAGACCCAGTACTTC. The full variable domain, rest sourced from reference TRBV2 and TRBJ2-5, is EPEVTQTPSHQVTQMGQEVILRCVPISNHLYFYWYRQILGQKVEFLVSFYNNEISEKSEIFDDQFSVERPDGSNFTLKIRSTKLEDSAMYFCASKLAGELQETQYFGPGTRLLVL.

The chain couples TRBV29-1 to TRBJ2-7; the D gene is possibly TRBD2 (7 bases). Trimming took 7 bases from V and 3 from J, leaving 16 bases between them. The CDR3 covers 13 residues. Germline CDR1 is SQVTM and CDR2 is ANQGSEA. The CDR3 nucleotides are TGCAGCGCCCAAGGGGGGGAGGGCTACGAGCAGTACTTC. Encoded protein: CSAQGGEGYEQYF.

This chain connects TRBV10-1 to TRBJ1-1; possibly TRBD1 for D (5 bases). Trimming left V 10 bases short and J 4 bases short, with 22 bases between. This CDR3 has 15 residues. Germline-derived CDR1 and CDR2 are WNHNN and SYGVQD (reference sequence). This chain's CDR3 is CAKSGPRATGTEAFF. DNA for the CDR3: TGCGCCAAATCCGGGCCTAGGGCAACAGGCACTGAAGCTTTCTTT.

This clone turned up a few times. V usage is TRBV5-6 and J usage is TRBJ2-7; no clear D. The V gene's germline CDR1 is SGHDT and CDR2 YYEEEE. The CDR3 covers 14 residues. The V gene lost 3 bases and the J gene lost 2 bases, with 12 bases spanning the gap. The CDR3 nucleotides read TGTGCCAGCAGCTCCGAGACAAGTGCCTACGAGCAGTACTTC. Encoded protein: CASSSETSAYEQYF.

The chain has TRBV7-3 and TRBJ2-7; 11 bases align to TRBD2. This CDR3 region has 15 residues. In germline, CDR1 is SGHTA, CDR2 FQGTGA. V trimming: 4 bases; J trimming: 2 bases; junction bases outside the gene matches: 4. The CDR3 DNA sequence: TGTGCCAGCAGCTCCCGACTAGCGGGGACCTACGAGCAGTACTTC. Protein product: CASSSRLAGTYEQYF.

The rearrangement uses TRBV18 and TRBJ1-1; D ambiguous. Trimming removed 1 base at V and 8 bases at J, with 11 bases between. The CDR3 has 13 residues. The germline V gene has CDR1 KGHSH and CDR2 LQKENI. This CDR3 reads CASSPLDSLEAFF. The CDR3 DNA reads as TGTGCCAGCTCACCACTAGATTCTTTGGAAGCTTTCTTT.

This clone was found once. The CDR3 reads CASSPEGNYGYTF. The CDR3 DNA reads as TGTGCCAGCTCACCGGAGGGGAACTATGGCTACACCTTC. The chain employs TRBV18 and TRBJ1-2; D is possibly TRBD1 (5 bases). The CDR3 has 13 amino acids. V was cut by 3 bases and J by 2 bases, with 7 bases left in between. Germline V lookup: CDR1 KGHSH, CDR2 LQKENI.

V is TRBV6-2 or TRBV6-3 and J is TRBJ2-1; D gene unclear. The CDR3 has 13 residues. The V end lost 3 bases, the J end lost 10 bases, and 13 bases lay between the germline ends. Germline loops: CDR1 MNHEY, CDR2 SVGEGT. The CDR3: CASSYWSSSEQFF. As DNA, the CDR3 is TGTGCCAGCAGTTATTGGTCTAGTAGCGAGCAGTTCTTC.

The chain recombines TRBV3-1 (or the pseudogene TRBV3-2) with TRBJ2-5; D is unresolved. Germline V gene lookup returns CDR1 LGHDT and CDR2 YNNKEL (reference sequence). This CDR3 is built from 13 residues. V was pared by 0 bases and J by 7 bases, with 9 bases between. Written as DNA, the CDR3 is TGTGCCAGCAGCCAAGATACGGGTGGGACCCAGTACTTC. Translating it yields CASSQDTGGTQYF.

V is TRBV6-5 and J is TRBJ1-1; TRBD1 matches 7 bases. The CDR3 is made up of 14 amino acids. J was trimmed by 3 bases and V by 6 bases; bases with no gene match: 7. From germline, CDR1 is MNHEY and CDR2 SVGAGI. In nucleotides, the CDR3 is TGTGCCAGCAGGACAGGGTATACGGACACTGAAGCTTTCTTT. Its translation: CASRTGYTDTEAFF.

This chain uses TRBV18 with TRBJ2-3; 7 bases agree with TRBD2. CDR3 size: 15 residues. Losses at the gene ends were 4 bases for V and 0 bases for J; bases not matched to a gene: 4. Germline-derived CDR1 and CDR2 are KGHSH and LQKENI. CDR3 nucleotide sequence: TGTGCCAGCTCACTGGGACTACCCAGCACAGATACGCAGTATTTT. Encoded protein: CASSLGLPSTDTQYF.

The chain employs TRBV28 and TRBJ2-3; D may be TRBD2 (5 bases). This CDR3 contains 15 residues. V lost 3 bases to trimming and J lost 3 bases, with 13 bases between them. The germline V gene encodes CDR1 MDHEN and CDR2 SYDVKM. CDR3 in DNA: TGTGCCAGCAGTTTGCTAGCACGTGGAACAGATACGCAGTATTTT. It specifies CASSLLARGTDTQYF.

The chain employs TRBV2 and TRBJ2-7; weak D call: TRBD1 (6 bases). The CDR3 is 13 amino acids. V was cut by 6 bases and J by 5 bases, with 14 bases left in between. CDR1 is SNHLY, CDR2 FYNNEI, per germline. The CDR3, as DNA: TGTGCCAGCAGGGACCGGGACACAGACGAGCAGTACTTC. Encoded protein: CASRDRDTDEQYF.

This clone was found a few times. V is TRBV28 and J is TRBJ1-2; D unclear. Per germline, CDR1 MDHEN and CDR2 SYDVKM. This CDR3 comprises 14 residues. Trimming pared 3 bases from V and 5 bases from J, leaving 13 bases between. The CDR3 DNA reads TGTGCCAGCAGTTTCCGAACAGCAAATTATGGCTACACCTTC. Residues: CASSFRTANYGYTF.

The CDR3: CASSQGIGAGEQYF. DNA for the CDR3: TGTGCCAGCAGCCAAGGAATCGGAGCTGGAGAGCAGTACTTC. This chain connects TRBV3-1 (or the pseudogene TRBV3-2) to TRBJ2-7; D call uncertain. The CDR3 consists of 14 residues. Between the trimmed V and J ends, which lost 1 base and 7 bases, there was a span of 14 bases. Germline loops: CDR1 LGHDT, CDR2 YNNKEL (reference sequence).

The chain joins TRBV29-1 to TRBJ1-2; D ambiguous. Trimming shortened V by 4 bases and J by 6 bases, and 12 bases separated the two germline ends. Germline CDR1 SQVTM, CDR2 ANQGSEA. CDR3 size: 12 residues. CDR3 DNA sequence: TGCAGCGTTGGTGGAGGGAAGGATGGCTACACCTTC. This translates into CSVGGGKDGYTF. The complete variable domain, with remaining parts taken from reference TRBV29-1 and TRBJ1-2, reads SAVISQKPSRDICQRGTSLTIQCQVDSQVTMMFWYRQQPGQSLTLIATANQGSEATYESGFVIDKFPISRPNLTFSTLTVSNMSPEDSSIYLCSVGGGKDGYTFGSGTRLTVV.

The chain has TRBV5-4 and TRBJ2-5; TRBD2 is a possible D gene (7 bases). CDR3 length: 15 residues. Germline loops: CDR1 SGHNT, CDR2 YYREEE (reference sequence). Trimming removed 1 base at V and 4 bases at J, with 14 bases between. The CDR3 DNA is TGTGCCAGCAGCTTGAAGTTCCGGGGGGCAGAGACCCAGTACTTC. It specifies CASSLKFRGAETQYF.

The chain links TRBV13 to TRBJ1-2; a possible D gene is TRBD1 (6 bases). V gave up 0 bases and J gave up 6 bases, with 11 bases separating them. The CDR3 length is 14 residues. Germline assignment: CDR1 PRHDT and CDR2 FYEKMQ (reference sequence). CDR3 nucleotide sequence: TGTGCCAGCAGCTTAGGCCAGGGGTTGCATGGCTACACCTTC. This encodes CASSLGQGLHGYTF.

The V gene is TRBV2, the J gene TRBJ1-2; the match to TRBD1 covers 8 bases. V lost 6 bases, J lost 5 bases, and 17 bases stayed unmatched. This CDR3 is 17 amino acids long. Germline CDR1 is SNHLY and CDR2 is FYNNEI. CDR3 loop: CASSDTPGQETTYGYTF. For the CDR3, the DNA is TGTGCCAGCAGCGACACACCGGGACAGGAGACGACGTATGGCTACACCTTC.

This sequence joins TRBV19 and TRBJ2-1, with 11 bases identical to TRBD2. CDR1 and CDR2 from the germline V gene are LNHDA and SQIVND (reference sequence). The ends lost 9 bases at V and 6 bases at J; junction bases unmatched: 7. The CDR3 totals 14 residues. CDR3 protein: CASETSGEGNEQFF. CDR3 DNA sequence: TGTGCCAGCGAGACTAGCGGGGAGGGCAATGAGCAGTTCTTC.

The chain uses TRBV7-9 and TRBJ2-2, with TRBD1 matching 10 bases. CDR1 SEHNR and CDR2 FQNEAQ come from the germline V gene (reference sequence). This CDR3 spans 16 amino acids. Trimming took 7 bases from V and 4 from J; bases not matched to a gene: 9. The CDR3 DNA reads TGTGCCAGCACCCGACAGGGGGCCATAGGCACCGGGGAGCTGTTTTTT. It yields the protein CASTRQGAIGTGELFF.

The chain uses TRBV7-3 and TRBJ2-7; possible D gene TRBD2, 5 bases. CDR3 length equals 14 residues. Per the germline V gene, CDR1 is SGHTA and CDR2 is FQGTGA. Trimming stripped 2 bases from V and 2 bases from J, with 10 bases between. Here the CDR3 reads CASSLDGETYEQYF. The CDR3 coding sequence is TGTGCCAGCAGCTTAGACGGGGAGACCTACGAGCAGTACTTC.

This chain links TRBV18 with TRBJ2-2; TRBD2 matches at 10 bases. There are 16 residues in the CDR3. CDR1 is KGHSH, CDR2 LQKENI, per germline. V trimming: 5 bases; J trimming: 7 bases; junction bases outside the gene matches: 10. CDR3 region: CASSDSGTSEGGELFF. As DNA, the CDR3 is TGTGCCAGCTCAGACTCCGGGACTAGCGAAGGCGGGGAGCTGTTTTTT.

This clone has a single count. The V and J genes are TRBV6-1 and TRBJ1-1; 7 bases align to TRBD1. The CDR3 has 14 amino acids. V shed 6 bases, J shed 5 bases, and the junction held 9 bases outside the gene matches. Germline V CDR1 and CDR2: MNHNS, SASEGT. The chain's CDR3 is CASSNKGAWTEAFF. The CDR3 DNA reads TGTGCCAGCAGCAACAAGGGGGCTTGGACTGAAGCTTTCTTT.